Given below is one TCR beta chain in context. The antigen is unknown. V dropped 1 base and J dropped 5 bases, with 13 bases sitting between them. The germline gives CDR1 SGHKS, CDR2 YYEKEE (reference sequence). CDR3 size: 14 residues. This entry belongs to a study of blood T cells in healthy people across ages. The wider study: Template-switching capture recovered about one barcoded beta molecule per two T cells. General study results and limits: Expanded clonotype shifts may have been confounded, as the donors had an unknown CMV status.

Using a J-beta primer mix together with a sample-barcoded 5' primer, a second PCR was run for roughly 6 to 12 cycles. MiXCR, run by TCRdb on the 5' RACE reads, gives a single entry per CDR3 protein. The sample consists of hundreds of thousands of distinct CDR3 sequences, around a fifth of them appearing once. The sequenced material came from blood. This TCR was recovered from a man in his 70s in good health. The rearrangement joins TRBV5-5 to TRBJ2-7; tentatively, D is TRBD2 (5 bases). The CDR3 region has the DNA TGTGCCAGCAGCTTGTTCGGGGTAGTCAACGAGCAGTACTTC. Translating gives CASSLFGVVNEQYF.